This is a list of T cell receptor beta chains from one sample in a study of shared clonotypes between healthy human individuals. Measured with immunoSEQ multiplex PCR; TCRdb has only the in-frame clones, and not every one. The sample yields some 2,400,000 clones, roughly 95% seen once. The sequenced sample consisted of naive CD4+ T cells sorted from blood. These receptor sequences come from a man younger than 35 in good health. CDR3s include the opening cysteine and the closing phenylalanine or tryptophan.

CDR3 length	V gene	J gene	CDR3 protein
14	TRBV28	TRBJ2-1	CASSLAGTYNEQFF
20	TRBV2	TRBJ2-1	CASRMRESSGTRSSYNEQFF
14	TRBV30	TRBJ2-2	CACLAVLNTGELFF
14	TRBV5-6	TRBJ1-5	CASSPLGGNQPQHF
14	TRBV6-5	TRBJ1-2	CASSRGGGGNGYTF
15	TRBV18	TRBJ2-7	CASSSGQGSSYEQYF
12	TRBV6-6	TRBJ1-3	CASSLPGNTIYF
17	TRBV5-1	TRBJ2-7	CASSLAPQTGGLYEQYF
17	TRBV27	TRBJ2-3	CASSSLTGGYWTDTQYF
16	TRBV5-1	TRBJ2-7	CASSLVSGQASYEQYF
15	TRBV5-1	TRBJ2-5	CASSGAGGPEETQYF
19	TRBV5-5	TRBJ1-6	CASSLWPRAGSSYNSPLHF
13	TRBV6-5	TRBJ1-6	CASRTAGGSPLHF
15	TRBV6-5	TRBJ1-3	CATKPRGVSGNTIYF
16	TRBV2	TRBJ1-4	CASSGESTGSNEKLFF
11	TRBV7-2	TRBJ2-1	CASSLETRQFF
14	TRBV5-1	TRBJ2-7	CASSLEDRGYEQYF
16	TRBV7-9	TRBJ1-6	CASSPMGDSYNSPLHF
15	TRBV10-2	TRBJ2-2	CASSRGGPNTGELFF
15	TRBV7-2	TRBJ1-5	CASSLRQGKLQPQHF
14	TRBV18	TRBJ2-5	CASSPPVGQETQYF
16	TRBV18	TRBJ1-2	CASSPRDRGANYGYTF
15	TRBV5-1	TRBJ1-2	CASSLGDSPNYGYTF
15	TRBV18	TRBJ2-1	CASSRSVNSYNEQFF
12	TRBV29-1	TRBJ1-1	CSVGEGNTEAFF
16	TRBV9	TRBJ2-2	CASSPRDRGGSGELFF
14	TRBV7-2	TRBJ1-3	CASSPGQAGNTIYF
18	TRBV7-2	TRBJ1-6	CASSLKLSASSYNSPLHF
15	TRBV11-1	TRBJ2-1	CASSLELKGYNEQFF
15	TRBV19	TRBJ1-1	CASSIRTAPNTEAFF
17	TRBV5-1	TRBJ2-5	CASSLSSSTSPQETQYF
13	TRBV28	TRBJ1-2	CASSLKQYYGYTF
15	TRBV11-2	TRBJ2-2	CASSPTGGSTGELFF
15	TRBV5-1	TRBJ2-7	CASSLAGTASYEQYF
14	TRBV11-2	TRBJ2-3	CASSSQGATDTQYF
14	TRBV25-1	TRBJ2-7	CASSRDRLSYEQYF
15	TRBV5-1	TRBJ2-7	CASSSRNTGRYEQYF
17	TRBV9	TRBJ2-3	CASSVAGQGASTDTQYF
13	TRBV28	TRBJ1-2	CASRYTGVDGYTF
16	TRBV28	TRBJ2-3	CASSLLALRGTDTQYF
15	TRBV7-9	TRBJ2-2	CASRFDILNSGELFF